In this sample, the clone carrying this T cell receptor (beta chain) turned up many times. What it binds is unknown. The source material, RNA transcripts, was used to amplify TCR beta CDR3 regions. First-round RT-PCR of the TCR CDR3 relied on the HTBI primer set. TCRdb fed the multiplex PCR reads into MiXCR, producing one record per CDR3 protein. The data show nearly 750,000 distinct CDR3 sequences, approximately 36% seen once. The data originate from a study of T cells in Graves' hyperthyroidism and ophthalmopathy. Notes on the study in general: Most clonotypes that expanded in the thyroid above 0.001 also showed up in blood. Ophthalmopathy was separated from stable hyperthyroidism by a 13 V-J model.

Stable Graves' hyperthyroidism denoted no ophthalmopathy progression over 18 months. The receptor comes from a woman in her thirties or forties with Graves' hyperthyroidism. Sequenced material: blood.

This CDR3 is CASSSTLAVQETQYF. CDR3 sequence (DNA): TGTGCCAGCAGCTCCACCTTAGCGGTCCAAGAGACCCAGTACTTC. This chain connects TRBV7-2 to TRBJ2-5; TRBD2 is a possible D gene (6 bases). Between the trimmed V and J ends, which lost 4 bases and 1 base, there was a span of 13 bases. The CDR3 is made up of 15 amino acids. Germline V CDR1 and CDR2: SGHTA, FQGNSA.